One sample yielded the 32 T cell receptor beta chains listed below, sequenced in a study of TIL therapy for anti-PD-1-resistant metastatic lung cancer. Time point: pre-treatment sample, taken before nivolumab and TIL therapy. The libraries were made with immunoSEQ v3. Sequencing used immunoSEQ multiplex PCR; TCRdb keeps in-frame clones, though not all of them. Of around 59,000 clones in the sample, 55% to 75% are singletons; the top ten hold about 6.3%. The sequencing here drew on blood, taken at baseline. The receptors originated from a person between 30 and 79 years old with non-small cell lung cancer.

The rearrangement links TRBV23-1 to TRBJ2-2; either TRBD1 or TRBD2 may supply D (5 bases each). TRBV23-1 is placed among ORFs of uncertain function. V was clipped by 0 bases and J by 6 bases, with 17 bases between them. CDR3 length: 17 amino acids. For the CDR3, the DNA is TGCGCCAGCAGTCAATCCACCAACGGGACCCTCCCCGGGGAGCTGTTTTTT. Residues: CASSQSTNGTLPGELFF.

V is TRBV2 and J is TRBJ1-2; the match to TRBD1 covers 10 bases. CDR3 length: 14 amino acids. Germline V gives CDR1 SNHLY, CDR2 FYNNEI. V lost 2 bases and J lost 6; bases outside the gene matches: 3. CDR3: CASSEYGTGDGYTF. CDR3 nucleotides: TGTGCCAGCAGTGAATACGGGACAGGGGATGGCTACACCTTC.

The rearrangement joins TRBV6-5 to TRBJ1-1, with unresolved D. The ends were cut back, 6 bases at V and 12 bases at J, with 20 bases in the middle. The CDR3 runs to 13 residues. Germline CDR1 is MNHEY and CDR2 is SVGAGI. CDR3: CASRDSDGRWSFF. The CDR3 DNA follows: TGTGCCAGCAGAGATAGTGACGGGCGCTGGTCTTTCTTT.

DNA of the CDR3: TGTGCCAGCAGGGATACCGGGACAGGGAGGGACACTGAAGCTTTCTTT. Its protein is CASRDTGTGRDTEAFF. The chain links TRBV5-4 to TRBJ1-1; 9 bases fit TRBD1. This CDR3 has 16 residues. V dropped 5 bases and J dropped 3; count of bases not matched to a gene: 11. Germline CDR1 and CDR2: SGHNT and YYREEE (reference sequence).

The CDR3 nucleotides are TGCGCCAGCAGCTTCAGGGAAAGGAACTATGGCTACACCTTC. This codes for CASSFRERNYGYTF. The genes are TRBV5-1 and TRBJ1-2, with TRBD1 as a possible D gene (5 bases). The germline gives CDR1 SGHRS, CDR2 YFSETQ. V lost 2 bases and J 2 bases, leaving 10 bases between the germline ends. This CDR3 contains 14 residues. The complete variable domain, with remaining parts taken from reference TRBV5-1 and TRBJ1-2, reads KAGVTQTPRYLIKTRGQQVTLSCSPISGHRSVSWYQQTPGQGLQFLFEYFSETQRNKGNFPGRFSGRQFSNSRSEMNVSTLELGDSALYLCASSFRERNYGYTFGSGTRLTVV.

The chain recombines TRBV11-2 with TRBJ2-1, with 8 positions matching TRBD2. V was clipped by 4 bases and J by 10 bases; unmatched bases: 9. This CDR3 is built from 14 residues. From germline, CDR1 is SGHAT and CDR2 FQNNGV. The CDR3 loop reads CASSSYRTSREQFF. CDR3 nucleotide sequence: TGTGCCAGCAGCTCCTATCGGACTAGCCGCGAGCAGTTCTTC.

This clone appeared a few times. The chain couples TRBV27 to TRBJ1-1, with TRBD1 matching 8 bases. Germline V lookup: CDR1 MNHEY, CDR2 SMNVEV (reference sequence). The V and J ends lost 5 bases and 4 bases, in that order; junction bases with no gene match: 6. The CDR3 covers 14 residues. The CDR3 DNA sequence: TGTGCCAGCAGTCCTCGACAGGGGACCACTGAAGCTTTCTTT. This encodes CASSPRQGTTEAFF.

The V call is TRBV7-9, the J call TRBJ1-1; 7 bases are shared with TRBD1. Per germline, CDR1 SEHNR and CDR2 FQNEAQ (reference sequence). V was clipped by 5 bases and J by 3 bases; unmatched bases: 9. The CDR3 contains 15 residues. This CDR3 is CASSLGQGGDTEAFF. CDR3 DNA sequence: TGTGCCAGCAGCCTGGGGCAGGGGGGAGACACTGAAGCTTTCTTT.

This clone was found once. The chain uses TRBV9 and TRBJ2-5; unclear D gene. Per germline, CDR1 SGDLS and CDR2 YYNGEE. V gave up 3 bases and J gave up 1 base, with 7 bases separating them. This CDR3 has 13 residues. This CDR3 reads CASSAIPQETQYF. Here the CDR3 DNA reads TGTGCCAGCAGCGCGATACCCCAAGAGACCCAGTACTTC.

The V call is TRBV27, the J call TRBJ2-2; maybe TRBD1 (6 bases). Germline CDR1 and CDR2: MNHEY and SMNVEV (reference sequence). Trimming left V 3 bases short and J 7 bases short, with 6 bases between. This CDR3 comprises 12 residues. The chain's CDR3 is CASSFRGGELFF. The CDR3 nucleotides read TGTGCCAGCAGTTTCAGGGGCGGGGAGCTGTTTTTT.

This chain uses TRBV5-1 with TRBJ2-3, with D perhaps assigned TRBD1 or TRBD2 (5 bases each). In germline, CDR1 is SGHRS, CDR2 YFSETQ. The CDR3 length is 14 residues. V lost 4 bases, J lost 5 bases, and 14 bases lay in between. The CDR3 nucleotides are TGCGCCAGCAGCCGGGAAGGGGCTGGAGATACGCAGTATTTT. This encodes CASSREGAGDTQYF.

This sequence joins TRBV6-1 and TRBJ1-4; possible D gene TRBD1, 6 bases. The CDR3 runs to 14 residues. V lost 5 bases and J lost 0, with 7 bases in between. CDR1 and CDR2 (germline): MNHNS, SASEGT. The CDR3 nucleotides read TGTGCCAGCAGTCGGACAGCAACTAATGAAAAACTGTTTTTT. Its translation: CASSRTATNEKLFF.

The chain is built from TRBV2 and TRBJ2-1; D call uncertain. The CDR3 extends over 13 amino acids. V was clipped by 6 bases and J by 4 bases, with 10 bases between them. Germline loops: CDR1 SNHLY, CDR2 FYNNEI. The CDR3 reads CASSPSEYNEQFF. CDR3 in DNA: TGTGCCAGCAGCCCCTCGGAATACAATGAGCAGTTCTTC. Filled out from reference TRBV2 and TRBJ2-1, the complete variable domain reads EPEVTQTPSHQVTQMGQEVILRCVPISNHLYFYWYRQILGQKVEFLVSFYNNEISEKSEIFDDQFSVERPDGSNFTLKIRSTKLEDSAMYFCASSPSEYNEQFFGPGTRLTVL.

This clone was detected only a few times. The chain is built from TRBV6-1 and TRBJ1-1; D remains ambiguous. The CDR3 sequence is 15 residues long. The germline gives CDR1 MNHNS, CDR2 SASEGT. Trimming cost V 1 base and J 3 bases, with 12 bases left between them. The CDR3 protein is CASSEDSTFYTEAFF. The CDR3 DNA follows: TGTGCCAGCAGTGAAGATTCCACTTTTTACACTGAAGCTTTCTTT.

The rearrangement joins TRBV5-1 to TRBJ2-1; TRBD2 matches at 9 bases. Germline CDR1 reads SGHRS; CDR2 reads YFSETQ. The trim removed 5 bases at V and 6 bases at J, leaving 6 bases unmatched. This CDR3 region has 14 residues. Here the CDR3 reads CASRGTSLFNEQFF. In nucleotides, the CDR3 is TGCGCCAGCAGGGGGACTAGCCTCTTCAATGAGCAGTTCTTC.

CDR3 region: CASTGTVTYEQYF. CDR3 DNA: TGTGCCAGCACCGGGACTGTAACCTACGAGCAGTACTTC. The chain has TRBV28 and TRBJ2-7; a possible D gene is TRBD2 (6 bases). There are 13 residues in the CDR3. Trimming stripped 7 bases from V and 2 bases from J, with 12 bases between. Germline CDR1 is MDHEN and CDR2 is SYDVKM.

CDR3 protein: CASSRERDNEQFF. DNA of the CDR3: TGCGCCAGCAGCCGGGAGCGGGACAATGAGCAGTTCTTC. The chain joins TRBV4-1 to TRBJ2-1, with TRBD2 as a possible D gene (6 bases). The germline CDR1 and CDR2 sequences are MGHRA and YSYEKL. Between the trimmed V and J ends, which lost 4 bases and 5 bases, there was a span of 9 bases. The CDR3 contains 13 residues.

The chain carries TRBV4-2 and TRBJ1-2; a weak D match, TRBD1 (5 bases). Germline CDR1 is LGHNA and CDR2 is YNFKEQ. V dropped 0 bases and J dropped 7 bases, with 12 bases sitting between them. The CDR3 is 14 residues long. The chain's CDR3 is CASSQEGERGGYTF. DNA of the CDR3: TGTGCCAGCAGCCAAGAGGGGGAGCGGGGTGGCTACACCTTC.

The J gene is TRBJ1-2, the V gene TRBV4-2; TRBD1 is a possible D gene (6 bases). The CDR3 consists of 18 residues. Deletions cut 3 bases from V and 7 bases from J, with 27 bases between. The germline V gene has CDR1 LGHNA and CDR2 YNFKEQ. CDR3 coding DNA: TGTGCCAGCAGCCAGGACAAGTGGGGGGCCCCCGGTGAGCGTGGCTACACCTTC. Translated: CASSQDKWGAPGERGYTF.

The chain uses TRBV30 and TRBJ2-1; D may be TRBD1 (5 bases). The CDR3 consists of 12 residues. Per germline, CDR1 GTSNPN and CDR2 SVGIG (reference sequence). V was cut by 4 bases and J by 4 bases, with 8 bases left in between. Here the CDR3 reads CAWTGPYNEQFF. The CDR3 DNA sequence: TGTGCCTGGACAGGGCCTTACAATGAGCAGTTCTTC.

This clone was detected only a few times. CDR3 nucleotide sequence: TGTGCCAGCAGTGATTGGCTCGAAAAACTGTTTTTT. Translating gives CASSDWLEKLFF. The V call is TRBV2, the J call TRBJ1-4; D remains unclear. This CDR3 region has 12 residues. Trimming pared 3 bases from V and 8 bases from J, leaving 7 bases between. Germline CDR1 and CDR2: SNHLY and FYNNEI. The complete variable domain, with remaining parts taken from reference TRBV2 and TRBJ1-4, reads EPEVTQTPSHQVTQMGQEVILRCVPISNHLYFYWYRQILGQKVEFLVSFYNNEISEKSEIFDDQFSVERPDGSNFTLKIRSTKLEDSAMYFCASSDWLEKLFFGSGTQLSVL.

V usage is TRBV7-6 and J usage is TRBJ1-5, with D perhaps TRBD1 (5 bases). This CDR3 has 15 residues. Trimming pared 3 bases from V and 2 bases from J, leaving 11 bases between. Germline loops: CDR1 SGHVS, CDR2 FNYEAQ. In DNA, the CDR3 is TGTGCCAGCAGCTTGCAGGGCCCGGGCAATCAGCCCCAGCATTTT. Protein sequence: CASSLQGPGNQPQHF.

The V and J genes are TRBV11-2 and TRBJ2-3; D is unresolved. CDR3 length: 15 residues. V lost 1 base to trimming and J lost 8 bases, with 16 bases between them. The germline V gene encodes CDR1 SGHAT and CDR2 FQNNGV. In DNA form, the CDR3 reads TGTGCCAGCAGCTTAGCCCTGGAAGGACGGCGTACGCAGTATTTT. Protein: CASSLALEGRRTQYF.

This clone showed up just once. The chain is built from TRBV14 and TRBJ2-3; 14 positions agree with TRBD2. The junction had 11 bases not matched to a gene; V was cut back by 4 bases and J by 2 bases. The germline CDR1 and CDR2 sequences are SGHDN and FVKESK. The CDR3 totals 19 residues. The CDR3: CASSPRRTSGGIYTDTQYF. CDR3 coding DNA: TGTGCCAGCAGCCCCAGGAGGACTAGCGGGGGGATCTACACAGATACGCAGTATTTT. Combining the CDR3 with reference TRBV14 and TRBJ2-3 gives the whole variable domain EAGVTQFPSHSVIEKGQTVTLRCDPISGHDNLYWYRRVMGKEIKFLLHFVKESKQDESGMPNNRFLAERTGGTYSTLKVQPAELEDSGVYFCASSPRRTSGGIYTDTQYFGPGTRLTVL.

The chain couples TRBV6-4 to TRBJ2-1, with TRBD2 matching over 10 bases. Trimming removed 3 bases from V and 8 bases from J; junction bases left unmatched: 10. The V gene's germline CDR1 is MRHNA and CDR2 SNTAGT. The CDR3 has 16 residues. The CDR3 nucleotides are TGTGCCAGCAGTGAGAGAGCGGGGGGGCCAGGGGATGAGCAGTTCTTC. Protein product: CASSERAGGPGDEQFF.

V gene TRBV5-1 combines with J gene TRBJ1-2, with D possibly matching TRBD1 (5 bases). The CDR3 spans 13 residues. The V end lost 4 bases, the J end lost 6 bases, and 13 bases lay between the germline ends. Germline V gene data show CDR1 as SGHRS and CDR2 as YFSETQ. CDR3: CASSPDIGNGYTF. CDR3 sequence (DNA): TGCGCCAGCAGCCCGGACATAGGTAATGGCTACACCTTC. Drawing the rest from reference TRBV5-1 and TRBJ1-2, the complete variable domain is KAGVTQTPRYLIKTRGQQVTLSCSPISGHRSVSWYQQTPGQGLQFLFEYFSETQRNKGNFPGRFSGRQFSNSRSEMNVSTLELGDSALYLCASSPDIGNGYTFGSGTRLTVV.

The chain combines TRBV9 with TRBJ1-1; no reliable D call. CDR1 is SGDLS, CDR2 YYNGEE, per germline. CDR3 length: 14 residues. Trimming stripped 0 bases from V and 1 base from J, with 7 bases between. This CDR3 reads CASSVGPQNTEAFF. CDR3 nucleotide sequence: TGTGCCAGCAGCGTAGGACCGCAGAACACTGAAGCTTTCTTT. Full variable domain (remainder filled in from reference TRBV9 and TRBJ1-1): DSGVTQTPKHLITATGQRVTLRCSPRSGDLSVYWYQQSLDQGLQFLIQYYNGEERAKGNILERFSAQQFPDLHSELNLSSLELGDSALYFCASSVGPQNTEAFFGQGTRLTVV.

Here the CDR3 reads CASSGRWDSSSYEQYF. DNA of the CDR3: TGTGCCAGCAGTGGGCGTTGGGACTCCAGCTCCTACGAGCAGTACTTC. The chain couples TRBV2 to TRBJ2-7; tentatively, D is TRBD2 (6 bases). This CDR3 comprises 16 residues. Trimming took off 4 bases at V and 0 bases at J, with 16 bases between the two ends. Germline V gene data show CDR1 as SNHLY and CDR2 as FYNNEI.

The rearrangement uses TRBV5-6 and TRBJ1-4; D gene uncertain. Per germline, CDR1 SGHDT and CDR2 YYEEEE. The ends were cut back, 3 bases at V and 4 bases at J, with 13 bases in the middle. This CDR3 is built from 15 residues. The CDR3 sequence is CASSSTRRSNEKLFF. In nucleotides, the CDR3 is TGTGCCAGCAGCTCCACCCGCAGGAGTAATGAAAAACTGTTTTTT.

The chain joins TRBV9 to TRBJ2-3; TRBD2 matches at 15 bases. With V trimmed by 0 bases and J by 8 bases, 10 bases remained unmatched. CDR1 is SGDLS and CDR2 is YYNGEE in the germline V gene. The CDR3 sequence is 18 residues long. The CDR3 nucleotides read TGTGCCAGCAGCGTAGCTCTATGGACTAGCGGGGGGGAGGGTACGCAGTATTTT. It codes for CASSVALWTSGGEGTQYF.

J is TRBJ1-5 and V is TRBV28, with D tentatively TRBD1 (6 bases). Trimming cost V 2 bases and J 1 base, with 9 bases left between them. Germline V gene sequence: CDR1 MDHEN, CDR2 SYDVKM. CDR3 length: 15 amino acids. The CDR3 protein is CASSLGGTSNQPQHF. The CDR3 nucleotides are TGTGCCAGCAGTTTAGGGGGGACAAGCAATCAGCCCCAGCATTTT.

The V gene is TRBV19, the J gene TRBJ1-2; 8 bases line up with TRBD1. This CDR3 is 18 amino acids long. Germline CDR1 and CDR2: LNHDA and SQIVND (reference sequence). Trimming took 5 bases from V and 4 from J; bases not matched to a gene: 18. The CDR3 nucleotides read TGTGCCAGTAGTCTCCCTCTAAGACAGGGGAAGGTTCTCTATGGCTACACCTTC. As protein: CASSLPLRQGKVLYGYTF.